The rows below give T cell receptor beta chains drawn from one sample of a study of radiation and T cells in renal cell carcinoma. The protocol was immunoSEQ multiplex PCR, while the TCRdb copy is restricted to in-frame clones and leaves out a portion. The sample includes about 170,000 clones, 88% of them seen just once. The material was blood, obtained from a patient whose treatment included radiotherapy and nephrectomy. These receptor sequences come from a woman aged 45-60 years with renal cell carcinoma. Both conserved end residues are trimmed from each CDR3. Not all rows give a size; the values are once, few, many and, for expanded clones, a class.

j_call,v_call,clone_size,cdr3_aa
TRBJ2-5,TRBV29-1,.,SAALGGARETQY
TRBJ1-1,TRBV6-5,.,ASTYTGNTEAF
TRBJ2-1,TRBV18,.,ASSTRTGRPYNEQF
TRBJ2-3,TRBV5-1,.,ASSNPGEDTQY
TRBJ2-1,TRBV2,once,ASSYSDNEQF
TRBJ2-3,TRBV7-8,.,ASSPGGPADTQY
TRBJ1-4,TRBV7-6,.,ASSAVRGEKLF
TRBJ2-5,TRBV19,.,ASSAGGAGETQY
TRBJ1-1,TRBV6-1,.,ASSASDGNTEAF
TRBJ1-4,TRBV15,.,ATSLGTKEKLF
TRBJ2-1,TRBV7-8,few,ASSFSALTRKGYNEQF
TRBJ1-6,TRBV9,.,ASSVRRNNSPLH
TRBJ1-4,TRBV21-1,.,TSRRMPNEKLF
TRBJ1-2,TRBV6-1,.,ASSPVGQGSYGYT
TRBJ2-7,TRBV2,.,VSGAAFTYEQY
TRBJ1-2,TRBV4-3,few,ASSQAVRAYYGYT
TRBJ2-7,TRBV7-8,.,ASSWTSGSSYEQY
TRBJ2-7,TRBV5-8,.,ASSFSGGPSYEQY
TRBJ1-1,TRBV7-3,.,ASSRLTNTEAF
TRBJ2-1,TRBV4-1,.,ASSQEGSYNEQF
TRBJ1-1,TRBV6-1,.,ASSEQDLMNTEAF
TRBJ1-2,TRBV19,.,ASSGDRSTDLYGYT
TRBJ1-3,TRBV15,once,ATSIGVVKSGNTIY
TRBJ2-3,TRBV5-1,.,ASREGSTDTQY
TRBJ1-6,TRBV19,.,ASSRDDRSPLH
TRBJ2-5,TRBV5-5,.,ASSSTAVQETQY
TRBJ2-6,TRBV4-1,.,ASSQDRGFDRANVLT
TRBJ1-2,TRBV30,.,AWTRQGLGGYT
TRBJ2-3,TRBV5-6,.,ASSLLGDSGGLDTQY
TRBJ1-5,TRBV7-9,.,ASSLIGDSNQPQH
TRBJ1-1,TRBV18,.,ASSPALQGLRNTEAF
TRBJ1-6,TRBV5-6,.,ASSLEIMSGTGDSPLH
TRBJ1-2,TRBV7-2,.,ASSLPGAYGYT